One sample yielded the 17 T cell receptor beta chains listed below, sequenced in a study of T-cell reconstitution after alpha-beta-depleted transplantation in children. Unique molecular identifiers were used to barcode this TCRbeta library. TCRdb re-called the PCR reads through MiXCR, storing one row per CDR3 protein. The profile shows about 360,000 distinct CDR3 sequences, approximately 12% of them singletons. The sequences come from PBMCs, collected from the stem cell graft. Receptors originate from a human donor who donated a stem cell graft to a child with Fanconi anemia.

The sample holds a few counts of this clonotype. The genes are TRBV7-8 and TRBJ2-5; D is possibly TRBD1 or TRBD2 (6 bases each). This CDR3 has 16 amino acids. V dropped 1 base and J dropped 2 bases, with 14 bases sitting between them. Germline-derived CDR1 and CDR2 are SGHVS and FQNEAQ. The CDR3 loop reads CASSLGWGAGQETQYF. The CDR3, as DNA: TGTGCCAGCAGCTTAGGGTGGGGGGCAGGTCAAGAGACCCAGTACTTC.

This chain uses TRBV5-5 with TRBJ2-7; no clear D. Deletions cut 1 base from V and 7 bases from J, with 9 bases between. Germline CDR1 is SGHKS and CDR2 is YYEKEE (reference sequence). The CDR3 covers 12 residues. The CDR3 loop is CASSLYTEEQYV. The CDR3 DNA reads as TGTGCCAGCAGCTTGTATACTGAGGAGCAGTACGTC.

The chain recombines TRBV20-1 with TRBJ2-1; perhaps D is TRBD1 or TRBD2 (5 bases each). The germline V gene has CDR1 DFQATT and CDR2 SNEGSKA (reference sequence). The CDR3 is 15 residues long. V was pared by 0 bases and J by 7 bases, with 16 bases between. CDR3: CSARESRDPGNEQFF. The CDR3, as DNA: TGCAGTGCTAGAGAGTCTAGGGACCCCGGGAATGAGCAGTTCTTC.

This clonotype was seen at least ten times. This chain links TRBV12-3 or TRBV12-4 with TRBJ1-2; no clear D gene. V was cut by 6 bases and J by 2 bases, with 19 bases left in between. The CDR3 is 16 amino acids. The CDR3 loop reads CASRSPRRSENYGYTF. DNA for the CDR3: TGTGCCAGCAGGTCCCCCCGAAGGTCTGAGAACTATGGCTACACCTTC.

CDR3 sequence (DNA): TGTGCCAGTAGTCACAACGGACAGTCTAATTCACCCCTCCACTTT. Translation: CASSHNGQSNSPLHF. The chain employs TRBV19 and TRBJ1-6; TRBD1 might be the D (6 bases). The CDR3 totals 15 residues. V was trimmed by 5 bases and J by 6 bases, leaving 14 bases between them. Per the germline V gene, CDR1 is LNHDA and CDR2 is SQIVND (reference sequence).

In its sample, this clonotype was seen a few times. The chain carries TRBV6-1 and TRBJ1-2; D is ambiguous. V shed 6 bases and J shed 6 bases, with 17 bases lying between them. Germline V lookup: CDR1 MNHNS, CDR2 SASEGT. There are 14 residues in the CDR3. The CDR3 loop reads CASSPVAATDGYTF. CDR3 in DNA: TGTGCCAGCAGCCCCGTGGCAGCTACGGATGGCTACACCTTC.

This clonotype was recorded only once. The chain links TRBV7-2 to TRBJ1-5, with D maybe TRBD1 (5 bases). CDR1 and CDR2 (germline): SGHTA, FQGNSA. The CDR3 spans 13 residues. The V gene lost 6 bases and the J gene lost 8 bases, with 14 bases spanning the gap. Here the CDR3 DNA reads TGTGCCAGCAGGGGCAGGGACCGGGAGCCCCAGCATTTT. It encodes CASRGRDREPQHF.

This clonotype has more than one count but fewer than ten. The chain couples TRBV4-3 to TRBJ2-3; D gene unclear. The V and J ends lost 4 bases and 5 bases respectively, with 22 bases between them. From germline, CDR1 is LGHNA and CDR2 YSLEER. The CDR3 contains 17 residues. This CDR3 is CASSLGGIATGLDTQYF. The DNA of the CDR3 is TGCGCCAGCAGCCTCGGCGGTATCGCCACCGGTTTAGATACGCAGTATTTT.

The V and J genes are TRBV12-3 or TRBV12-4 and TRBJ2-2; no firm D call. Trimming shortened V by 1 base and J by 1 base, and 13 bases separated the two germline ends. This CDR3 has 17 amino acids. CDR3 bases: TGTGCCAGCAGTTTAGGCTCCCGGCGGAAGAACACCGGGGAGCTGTTTTTT. Translating it yields CASSLGSRRKNTGELFF.

This clonotype turned up a few times. The chain joins TRBV12-3 or TRBV12-4 to TRBJ1-1; D not resolved. This CDR3 is built from 13 residues. Deletions cut 0 bases from V and 7 bases from J, with 9 bases between. The chain's CDR3 is CASSLAEGYEAFF. The CDR3 nucleotides read TGTGCCAGCAGTTTAGCGGAGGGTTATGAAGCTTTCTTT.

The V gene is TRBV6-1, the J gene TRBJ1-6; D is uncertain. The CDR3 sequence is 13 residues long. From germline, CDR1 is MNHNS and CDR2 SASEGT. V dropped 3 bases and J dropped 14 bases, with 14 bases sitting between them. The chain's CDR3 is CASSDRPGGTLHF. CDR3 coding DNA: TGTGCCAGCAGTGACCGACCCGGTGGCACCCTCCACTTT.

This clonotype was detected a few times. V is TRBV25-1 and J is TRBJ1-4, with a weak D call TRBD1 (6 bases). The CDR3 loop spans 16 amino acids. Trimming took 3 bases from V and 3 from J, leaving 14 bases between them. The germline CDR1 and CDR2 sequences are MGHDK and SYGVNS. This chain's CDR3 is CASSEGPGQPNEKLFF. Here the CDR3 DNA reads TGTGCCAGCAGTGAGGGTCCCGGACAGCCTAATGAAAAACTGTTTTTT.

This clonotype turned up a few times. The chain recombines TRBV29-1 with TRBJ2-3; 7 bases agree with TRBD2. Looked up from germline, CDR1 is SQVTM and CDR2 is ANQGSEA. The V and J ends lost 7 bases and 4 bases, in that order; junction bases with no gene match: 8. The CDR3 covers 13 residues. The CDR3: CSASTSLADTQYF. DNA for the CDR3: TGCAGCGCCTCGACTAGCCTCGCAGATACGCAGTATTTT.

The chain joins TRBV12-3 or TRBV12-4 to TRBJ1-6, with a possible D match to TRBD1 (5 bases). The CDR3 has 14 amino acids. Trimming removed 7 bases at V and 14 bases at J, with 21 bases between. This CDR3 reads CASTLTSGGSTLHF. The CDR3 bases are TGTGCCAGCACCCTAACGAGCGGGGGGTCCACCCTCCACTTT.

This clonotype has just a few counts. The chain employs TRBV28 and TRBJ2-2; maybe TRBD1 (5 bases). The length of the CDR3 is 17 residues. Germline loops: CDR1 MDHEN, CDR2 SYDVKM. V lost 6 bases, J lost 0 bases, and 17 bases lay in between. The CDR3 region is CASSPLGDRANTGELFF. The CDR3 nucleotides are TGTGCCAGCAGCCCCCTGGGTGACAGAGCGAACACCGGGGAGCTGTTTTTT.

In the case of this clonotype: One junction end does not reproduce the germline sequence, and a read error may be involved. This chain links TRBV11-2 with TRBJ2-7; D could derive from TRBD1 or TRBD2 (5 bases each). Germline lookup yields CDR1 SGHAT and CDR2 FQNNGV. The CDR3 totals 19 residues. The CDR3 DNA reads as TGCGCCAGCAGCTTAGTTGTCGGGACCGATGGAAGGTCTACTGTGAGGGAGTACTTC. Translated, it gives CASSLVVGTDGRSTVREYF.

This clonotype was counted many times. The gene calls are TRBV18 and TRBJ2-7; D remains unclear. Germline V gives CDR1 KGHSH, CDR2 LQKENI. V was clipped by 7 bases and J by 0 bases, with 10 bases between them. This CDR3 has 13 amino acids. Here the CDR3 DNA reads TGTGCCAGCTTTGGAGTGGGCTCCTACGAGCAGTACTTC. Amino acid sequence: CASFGVGSYEQYF.